The rows below give T cell receptor beta chains drawn from one sample of a study of a mutant IDH1 vaccine in newly diagnosed glioma. The table came from immunoSEQ multiplex PCR; TCRdb's copy has only in-frame clones and leaves some out. Among fewer than 100,000 clones listed, approximately 90% were seen once. The specimen comprised PBMCs, sampled from a glioma patient treated with radiotherapy, temozolomide or both. The receptors here all came from a woman aged 45 to 65 with glioma. Each CDR3 is given with its conserved first and last residue. A D gene is named only where the DNA matches it firmly. Clone size, where shown, is once, few, many, or a class for clones that have expanded.

j_call d_call v_call clone_size cdr3_nt cdr3_aa
TRBJ2-7 TRBD2 TRBV19 . TGTGCCAGTAGTATAGGCCTGACTAGCGGGAGAGACGAGCAGTACTTC CASSIGLTSGRDEQYF
TRBJ1-2 . TRBV9 . TGTGCCAGCAGCGTTGAGGGACAACCTAACTATGGCTACACCTTC CASSVEGQPNYGYTF
TRBJ1-1 . TRBV11-2 . TGTGCCAGCAGCCAAGAGGGGGGGGGAGCTGAAGCTTTCTTT CASSQEGGGAEAFF
TRBJ1-5 . TRBV5-5 many TGTGCCAGCAGCCCAGGGTCGCTAGATCTGGGCAATCAGCCCCAGCATTTT CASSPGSLDLGNQPQHF
TRBJ2-1 TRBD2 TRBV4-1 . TGCGCCAGCAGCCAGGGTACGCCGGGACTAGCGGGAGGGGGGAGCTCCTACAATGAGCAGTTCTTC CASSQGTPGLAGGGSSYNEQFF
TRBJ1-1 . TRBV6-6 . TGTGCCAGCAGTTATGGGGGGGCGGGAACTGAAGCTTTCTTT CASSYGGAGTEAFF
TRBJ2-1 TRBD1 TRBV7-9 . TGTGCCAGCAGCTCACAGGGGGCGGTCGAGTTCTTC CASSSQGAVEFF
TRBJ2-7 TRBD1 TRBV27 . TGTGCCAGCAGTCCCTCCGGGACAGGGGGGTACGAGCAGTACTTC CASSPSGTGGYEQYF
TRBJ2-7 TRBD2 TRBV6-1 . TGTGCCAGCAGTGATGCCCTAGCGGGACCCAACGAGCAGTACTTC CASSDALAGPNEQYF
TRBJ1-6 . TRBV6-1 once TGTGCCAGCAGTGAATGGGGGGATTCACCCCTCCACTTT CASSEWGDSPLHF
TRBJ1-2 . TRBV9 . TGTGCCAGCAGCGTGTCAGGCCAAATCTATGGCTACACCTTC CASSVSGQIYGYTF
TRBJ1-2 . TRBV28 . TGTGCCAGCAGCCTGGGTCGGAACTATGGCTACACCTTC CASSLGRNYGYTF
TRBJ2-6 . TRBV7-9 few TGTGCTACTAGACAGGACCACTCTGGGGCCAACGTCCTGACTTTC CATRQDHSGANVLTF
TRBJ1-4 . TRBV20-1 once TGCAGTGCGCCAGGGGTTGAAAAACTGTTTTTT CSAPGVEKLFF
TRBJ2-3 . TRBV27 . TGTGCCAGCAGTTTAAGGTGGGGTGCAGGGAGTAGGACAGATACGCAGTATTTT CASSLRWGAGSRTDTQYF
TRBJ2-3 . TRBV4-1 . TGCGCCAGCAGCCCGGGACCGGGGGGCGCAGATACGCAGTATTTT CASSPGPGGADTQYF
TRBJ1-2 TRBD1 TRBV7-9 . TGTGCCAGCAGAGACTCAGGGGGGGCGGATGGCTACACCTTC CASRDSGGADGYTF
TRBJ1-2 TRBD1 TRBV28 . TGTGCCAGCATCCTCAGGGACAGCTTGGGTGGCTACACCTTC CASILRDSLGGYTF
TRBJ2-1 TRBD2 TRBV11-2 . TGTGCCAGCAGCTCGTTAGCGGGAGGGCCGCGCAATGAGCAGTTCTTC CASSSLAGGPRNEQFF
TRBJ1-2 . TRBV6-6 . TGTGCCAGCAACGATCCCCTCTATGGCTACACCTTC CASNDPLYGYTF
TRBJ1-5 . TRBV7-2 . TGTGCCAGCAGCTTAGTACCGCAGCCCCAGCATTTT CASSLVPQPQHF
TRBJ2-1 TRBD1 TRBV27 once TGTGCCAGCAGTTGGCACAGGGGGCAGGCCAATGAGCAGTTCTTC CASSWHRGQANEQFF
TRBJ2-7 TRBD2 TRBV28 . TGTGCCAGCGGTTCAGCGGGAGAATCCTACGAGCAGTACTTC CASGSAGESYEQYF
TRBJ2-5 TRBD1 TRBV11-2 . TGTGCCAGCAGCTTAGCGTTACAGGGGTTAGAGACCCAGTACTTC CASSLALQGLETQYF
TRBJ2-1 . TRBV5-1 . TGCGCCAGCAGCTTGGTCAGGTACAATGAGCAGTTCTTC CASSLVRYNEQFF
TRBJ2-1 . TRBV14 . TGTGCCAGCAGCCAAGCGGTCCCGCGGTTGTTCTTC CASSQAVPRLFF
TRBJ2-7 . TRBV29-1 . TGCAGCGTTGCCGACCAAAATGAGCAGTACTTC CSVADQNEQYF
TRBJ2-6 . TRBV5-1 . TGCGCCAGCAGCTTGGGATCAGGAAGGGCCAACGTCCTGACTTTC CASSLGSGRANVLTF
TRBJ2-7 TRBD2 TRBV7-9 . TGTGCCAGCAGCTTAGGCAGCGGACTAGCGGGAGTCTACGAGCAGTACTTC CASSLGSGLAGVYEQYF
TRBJ1-1 TRBD1 TRBV6-4 . TGTGCCAGCAGTGACTCCGCGGGACAGTCGAACACTGAAGCTTTCTTT CASSDSAGQSNTEAFF
TRBJ1-2 . TRBV11-2 . TGTGCCAGCAGTTTTTATGGAGGGGGAAGCTATGGCTACACCTTC CASSFYGGGSYGYTF
TRBJ2-2 . TRBV21-1 . TGTGCCAGCAGCAATCTAGAATCTATGGCCGGGGAGCTGTTTTTT CASSNLESMAGELFF
TRBJ2-2 TRBD2 TRBV28 few TGTGCCAGCACGTGGGCTAGCGGGAGGCCAGTCGGGTCCGGGGAGCTGTTTTTT CASTWASGRPVGSGELFF
TRBJ1-4 TRBD1 TRBV4-2 . TGTGCCAGCAGCCAAGAACCCCTCTCCGGGACAGGTAACGAAAAACTGTTTTTT CASSQEPLSGTGNEKLFF
TRBJ2-4 . TRBV6-5 . TGTGCCAGCAGACTCGGGGATGCATGGAACATTCAGTACTTC CASRLGDAWNIQYF
TRBJ1-5 . TRBV10-3 . TGTGCCTACTCAACGGGCTCCCTATCGACCCAGCATTTT CAYSTGSLSTQHF
TRBJ1-1 . TRBV19 . TGTGCCAGTAGTACCCCCGTTGGAAACACTGAAGCTTTCTTT CASSTPVGNTEAFF
TRBJ2-7 TRBD1 TRBV29-1 . TGCAGCGTTGAAATGTGGACAGGGGGCTACGAGCAGTACTTC CSVEMWTGGYEQYF
TRBJ2-7 . TRBV28 . TGTGCCAGCAGTCCATCCGGAGCCAGCGGATACGAGCAGTACTTC CASSPSGASGYEQYF
TRBJ2-7 . TRBV18 . TGTGCCAGCTCACCACCGGGGTGGGAGGAGAGCTCCTACGAGCAGTACTTC CASSPPGWEESSYEQYF
TRBJ2-1 . TRBV9 . TGTGCCAGCAGCGATGGTCCCCTACCTGGATCCAATGAGCAGTTCTTC CASSDGPLPGSNEQFF
TRBJ1-2 . TRBV5-1 . TGCGCCAGCAGCTTGAGGGGCAGCCCTGCTAGTCCTAACTATGGCTACACCTTC CASSLRGSPASPNYGYTF
TRBJ2-3 . TRBV6-6 few TGTGCCAGCAGTTACTCGGTCGGTGGGGGCGCAGATACGCAGTATTTT CASSYSVGGGADTQYF
TRBJ2-1 . TRBV5-1 few TGCGCCAGCAGCTTGGGACACTACAATGAGCAGTTCTTC CASSLGHYNEQFF
TRBJ2-4 TRBD2 TRBV6-4 . TGTGCCAGCAGCCCGATTTCGGGGACTAGCGGGATTCTGCACTTC CASSPISGTSGILHF
TRBJ1-2 . TRBV19 . TGTGCCAGTAGTTCACGACAGGATTTCTCCTATGGCTACACCTTC CASSSRQDFSYGYTF
TRBJ2-5 . TRBV28 . TGTGCCAGCAGCAATCCTCCAGGGAGGTCAGCGACCCAGTACTTC CASSNPPGRSATQYF
TRBJ2-2 . TRBV7-2 . TGTGCCAGCAGCTTGGCGGGTCCGGACACCGGGGAGCTGTTTTTT CASSLAGPDTGELFF
TRBJ2-5 . TRBV27 . TGTGCCAGCAGTTTTGGGAAGCAAGAGACCCAGTACTTC CASSFGKQETQYF
TRBJ2-2 TRBD2 TRBV5-1 . TGCGCCAGCAGTCCTAGCGGGAGTCCCGGGGAGCTGTTTTTT CASSPSGSPGELFF
TRBJ2-3 TRBD1 TRBV5-1 . TGCGCCAGCCGACCCGGGACAGGGAACACAGATACGCAGTATTTT CASRPGTGNTDTQYF
TRBJ2-5 TRBD2 TRBV18 . TGTGCCAGCTCACCACCTTCGACTAGCGGGAGGCGAGAGACCCAGTACTTC CASSPPSTSGRRETQYF
TRBJ1-1 TRBD1 TRBV30 few TGTGCCTGGAAAGACAGGGTGAACACTGAAGCTTTCTTT CAWKDRVNTEAFF